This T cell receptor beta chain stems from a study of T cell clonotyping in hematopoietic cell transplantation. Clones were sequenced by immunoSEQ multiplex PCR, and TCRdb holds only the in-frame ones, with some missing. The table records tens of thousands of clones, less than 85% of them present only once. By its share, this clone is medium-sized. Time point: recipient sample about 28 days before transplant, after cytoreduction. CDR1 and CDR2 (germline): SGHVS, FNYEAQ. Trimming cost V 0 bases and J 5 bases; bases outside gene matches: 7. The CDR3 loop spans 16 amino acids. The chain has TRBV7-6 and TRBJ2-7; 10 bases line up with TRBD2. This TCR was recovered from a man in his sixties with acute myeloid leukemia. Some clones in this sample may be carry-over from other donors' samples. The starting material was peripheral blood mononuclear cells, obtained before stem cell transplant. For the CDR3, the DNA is TGTGCCAGCAGCTTAGCGCGAGCGGGGGGGCGCCACGAGCAGTACTTC. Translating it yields CASSLARAGGRHEQYF.